This T cell receptor (beta chain) is from a study of graft-versus-host responses after intestinal transplantation. Study details: Grafts were multivisceral, liver-intestinal, or isolated intestinal. Once they had received anti-thymocyte globulin induction, all recipients took tacrolimus and steroids for approximately 3 years.

The assay was immunoSEQ multiplex PCR, and TCRdb's table has in-frame clones only and misses some. The sample holds approximately 60,000 clones, under 90% seen once. CDR1 is MDHEN and CDR2 is SYDVKM in the germline V gene. The CDR3 spans 17 residues. The ends lost 5 bases at V and 5 bases at J; junction bases unmatched: 11. Graft material was processed, releasing intraepithelial and lamina propria lymphocytes. Study-wide points: Recipient marrow contained GvH clones, some of which appeared first in ileum or blood.

For this clone: The antigen is unknown.

The sequence came from a human patient who received an intestinal transplant, so some T cells may come from the graft donor. Sequenced material: ileum tissue, taken 350 to 400 days after transplant. This chain uses TRBV28 with TRBJ2-2, with 10 bases that match TRBD2. The CDR3 loop is CASSPSYLAGETGELFF. The CDR3 nucleotides read TGTGCCAGCAGTCCCTCTTATCTAGCGGGGGAGACCGGGGAGCTGTTTTTT. Looking up the rest from reference TRBV28 and TRBJ2-2 gives the full variable domain: DVKVTQSSRYLVKRTGEKVFLECVQDMDHENMFWYRQDPGLGLRLIYFSYDVKMKEKGDIPEGYSVSREKKERFSLILESASTNQTSMYLCASSPSYLAGETGELFFGEGSRLTVL.